Listed below are T cell receptor beta chains from one sample, sequenced in a study of human T cells and chemical hapten exposure. TCRdb re-called the RACE reads with MiXCR, one entry per CDR3 protein. The table has about 37,000 distinct CDR3 sequences, more than 6% seen once; the top ten hold roughly a tenth. Sequences were derived from whole blood, sampled in connection with sensitization to the hapten diphenylcyclopropenone (DPC). These receptors all stem from a woman aged 25 to 39 with alopecia areata. Some clones in this sample may be carry-over from other donors' samples. The CDR3 runs from the conserved cysteine through the conserved F or W. Fields, in order: CDR3 DNA, CDR3 protein, J gene, clone size, V gene, D gene. D genes are given only for firm matches. Size tells how often a clone was seen (once, few, many) or the class of an expanded clone, and some rows leave it out.

cdr3_nt: TGCGCCAGCAGCTTACCGTCAGGGGGCACTGAAGCTTTCTTT; cdr3_aa: CASSLPSGGTEAFF; j_call: TRBJ1-1; clone_size: few; v_call: TRBV5-1; d_call: TRBD1
cdr3_nt: TGTGCCAGCACCTACCGCGTAGCGGGGGGGCCTGGGGCCAACGTCCTGACTTTC; cdr3_aa: CASTYRVAGGPGANVLTF; j_call: TRBJ2-6; clone_size: many; v_call: TRBV7-2; d_call: TRBD2
cdr3_nt: TGTGCCAGCAGCAAAATGACCGGGGAGCTGTTTTTT; cdr3_aa: CASSKMTGELFF; j_call: TRBJ2-2; clone_size: few; v_call: TRBV11-1; d_call: NA
cdr3_nt: TGTGCCAGCATAGGGCAAGGGATTTACGAGCAGTACTTC; cdr3_aa: CASIGQGIYEQYF; j_call: TRBJ2-7; clone_size: NA; v_call: TRBV6-1; d_call: NA
cdr3_nt: TGCGCCAGCAGCCAAGATTACGGTGCAGGGGGTCAGCCCCAGCATTTT; cdr3_aa: CASSQDYGAGGQPQHF; j_call: TRBJ1-5; clone_size: NA; v_call: TRBV4-3; d_call: TRBD1
cdr3_nt: TGTGCCAGCAGCGCGGACTTCTCGACGAACACCGGGGAGCTGTTTTTT; cdr3_aa: CASSADFSTNTGELFF; j_call: TRBJ2-2; clone_size: many; v_call: TRBV6-5; d_call: NA
cdr3_nt: TGTGCCAGCAGTTTAGGGCCGGGGGAAAGTTTGGCCACTGAAGCTTTCTTT; cdr3_aa: CASSLGPGESLATEAFF; j_call: TRBJ1-1; clone_size: NA; v_call: TRBV12-3/TRBV12-4; d_call: NA
cdr3_nt: TGTGCCAGCACCCTCACTGTCGGACAGTTTTACTCTGGGGCCAACGTCCTGACTTTC; cdr3_aa: CASTLTVGQFYSGANVLTF; j_call: TRBJ2-6; clone_size: NA; v_call: TRBV12-3/TRBV12-4; d_call: NA
cdr3_nt: TGTGCCAGCAGCGCAACTAGCGGGGGACCCTACGAGCAGTACTTC; cdr3_aa: CASSATSGGPYEQYF; j_call: TRBJ2-7; clone_size: NA; v_call: TRBV28; d_call: TRBD2
cdr3_nt: TGTGCCAGCAGCTTATCCCAGGGGGCCTACGAGCAGTACTTC; cdr3_aa: CASSLSQGAYEQYF; j_call: TRBJ2-7; clone_size: many; v_call: TRBV7-8; d_call: TRBD1
cdr3_nt: TGCAGCGTTGAAGATCCGGCTAGCAGCGGCTACACCTTC; cdr3_aa: CSVEDPASSGYTF; j_call: TRBJ1-2; clone_size: many; v_call: TRBV29-1; d_call: NA
cdr3_nt: TGTGCCAGCAGTTCCCCCCGGGGGCCCTACAATGAGCAGTTCTTC; cdr3_aa: CASSSPRGPYNEQFF; j_call: TRBJ2-1; clone_size: NA; v_call: TRBV28; d_call: NA
cdr3_nt: TGTGCCAGCAGTTTCCCTGCGGCAGGGGGTGATTTGGCCCAGCATTTT; cdr3_aa: CASSFPAAGGDLAQHF; j_call: TRBJ1-5; clone_size: NA; v_call: TRBV6-6; d_call: TRBD1
cdr3_nt: TGTGCCAGCTCACCAACGGGGTACGGCAATCAGCCCCAGCATTTT; cdr3_aa: CASSPTGYGNQPQHF; j_call: TRBJ1-5; clone_size: many; v_call: TRBV18; d_call: NA
cdr3_nt: TGTGCCAGCAGTGAATGGGGGTCCCCAGAAACCAGTACGCAGTATTTT; cdr3_aa: CASSEWGSPETSTQYF; j_call: TRBJ2-3; clone_size: NA; v_call: TRBV2; d_call: NA
cdr3_nt: TGTGCCAGCCCACCCAGCGGGGAGTACACCGGGGAGCTGTTTTTT; cdr3_aa: CASPPSGEYTGELFF; j_call: TRBJ2-2; clone_size: few; v_call: TRBV28; d_call: TRBD2
cdr3_nt: TGTGCCAGCAGTTTTGAGCAGTGGGCTGAAGCTTTCTTT; cdr3_aa: CASSFEQWAEAFF; j_call: TRBJ1-1; clone_size: many; v_call: TRBV27; d_call: NA
cdr3_nt: TGCAGCTTTACAGGGGTTACTAATGAAAAACTGTTTTTT; cdr3_aa: CSFTGVTNEKLFF; j_call: TRBJ1-4; clone_size: many; v_call: TRBV29-1; d_call: TRBD1